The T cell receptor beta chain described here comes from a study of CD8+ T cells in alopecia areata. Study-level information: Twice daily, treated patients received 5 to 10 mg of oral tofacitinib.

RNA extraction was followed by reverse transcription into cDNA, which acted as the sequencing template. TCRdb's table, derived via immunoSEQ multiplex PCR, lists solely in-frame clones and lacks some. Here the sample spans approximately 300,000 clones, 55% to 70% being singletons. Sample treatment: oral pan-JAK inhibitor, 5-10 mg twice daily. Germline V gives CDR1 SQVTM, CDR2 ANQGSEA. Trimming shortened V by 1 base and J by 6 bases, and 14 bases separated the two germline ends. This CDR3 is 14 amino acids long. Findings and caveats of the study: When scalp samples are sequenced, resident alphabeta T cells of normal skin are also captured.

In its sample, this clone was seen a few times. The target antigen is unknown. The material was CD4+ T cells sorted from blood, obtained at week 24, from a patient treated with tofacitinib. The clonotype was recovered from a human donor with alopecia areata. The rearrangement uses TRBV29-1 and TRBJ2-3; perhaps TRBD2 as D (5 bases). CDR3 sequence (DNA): TGCAGCGTTGAAGGCAGGTTGAGGGAGGATACGCAGTATTTT. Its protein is CSVEGRLREDTQYF.